Below are 21 T cell receptor beta chains sequenced from a single sample in a study of CD8 T cells in Susac syndrome. The authors reverse transcribed roughly 0.5 to 1 ug RNA with random hexamers. TCRdb re-derived calls from the immunoSEQ multiplex PCR reads in MiXCR, one entry per CDR3 protein. The sample yields about 120,000 distinct CDR3 sequences, 85% to 95% seen once. The material sequenced was CD4+ T cells from PBMCs. Every receptor here comes from a human donor with multiple sclerosis.

The table lists this clonotype with a count of one. The chain is built from TRBV7-2 and TRBJ2-1; 15 bases agree with TRBD2. The CDR3 is made up of 17 amino acids. Germline-derived CDR1 and CDR2 are SGHTA and FQGNSA. After removal of 3 bases from V and 6 bases from J, the junction contained 6 bases not matched to a gene. CDR3 DNA: TGTGCCAGCAGCTTGAGGACTAGCGGGGGGGCGGGCAATGAGCAGTTCTTC. Protein product: CASSLRTSGGAGNEQFF. Combining the CDR3 with reference TRBV7-2 and TRBJ2-1 gives the whole variable domain GAGVSQSPSNKVTEKGKDVELRCDPISGHTALYWYRQSLGQGLEFLIYFQGNSAPDKSGLPSDRFSAERTGGSVSTLTIQRTQQEDSAVYLCASSLRTSGGAGNEQFFGPGTRLTVL.

The genes are TRBV19 and TRBJ1-5; the match to TRBD1 covers 7 bases. This CDR3 region has 15 residues. Germline loops: CDR1 LNHDA, CDR2 SQIVND (reference sequence). V shed 6 bases, J shed 0 bases, and the junction held 5 bases outside the gene matches. CDR3 in DNA: TGTGCCAGTAGCCTTTACAGGGGTAGCAATCAGCCCCAGCATTTT. Protein sequence: CASSLYRGSNQPQHF.

The CDR3 sequence is CASSLGDSYGYTF. CDR3 in DNA: TGTGCCAGCAGCTTAGGGGACAGCTATGGCTACACCTTC. The gene calls are TRBV7-2 and TRBJ1-2; the match to TRBD1 covers 7 bases. Germline-derived CDR1 and CDR2 are SGHTA and FQGNSA. The CDR3 consists of 13 residues. Trimming at V came to 1 base and at J to 4 bases, leaving 0 bases not matched to a gene.

The chain recombines TRBV2 with TRBJ2-3; 8 bases match TRBD1. The V gene's germline CDR1 is SNHLY and CDR2 FYNNEI. J was trimmed by 4 bases and V by 6 bases; bases with no gene match: 12. The CDR3 is 16 residues long. The CDR3 protein is CASSANGQGIPDTQYF. The CDR3 nucleotides are TGTGCCAGCAGCGCAAATGGACAGGGAATTCCAGATACGCAGTATTTT.

In nucleotides, the CDR3 is TGTGCCACCAGTGATTTGGGGGAGACAGATACGCAGTATTTT. It specifies CATSDLGETDTQYF. The chain recombines TRBV24-1 with TRBJ2-3; tentative D call: TRBD2 (5 bases). CDR1 is KGHDR, CDR2 SFDVKD, per germline. CDR3 size: 14 residues. V dropped 0 bases and J dropped 3 bases, with 6 bases sitting between them.

The genes are TRBV7-3 and TRBJ2-5; D not certain. Germline V gives CDR1 SGHTA, CDR2 FQGTGA. Trimming took 3 bases from V and 5 from J, leaving 13 bases between them. CDR3 length equals 14 residues. CDR3 amino acids: CASSLSRNAETQYF. The CDR3 nucleotides read TGTGCCAGCAGCTTGTCTCGTAATGCGGAGACCCAGTACTTC.

V and J are TRBV23-1 and TRBJ2-3; D is undetermined. TRBV23-1 is an ORF, and what it does is uncertain. Trimming left V 4 bases short and J 4 bases short, with 18 bases between. CDR3 size: 16 residues. The CDR3 sequence is CASSLNLKGLADTQYF. CDR3 coding DNA: TGCGCCAGCAGTCTAAATCTCAAAGGATTGGCAGATACGCAGTATTTT.

CDR3 DNA: TGTGCCAGCGGGGGAATGAACACTGAAGCTTTCTTT. Its protein product is CASGGMNTEAFF. The chain uses TRBV12-3 or TRBV12-4 and TRBJ1-1, with D tentatively TRBD1 (5 bases). Trimming shortened V by 8 bases and J by 0 bases, and 7 bases separated the two germline ends. The CDR3 is 12 residues long.

V is TRBV24-1 and J is TRBJ2-1; 11 positions match TRBD2. Germline assignment: CDR1 KGHDR and CDR2 SFDVKD. CDR3 size: 19 residues. The V gene end was trimmed by 4 bases and the J gene end by 4 bases; junction bases not matched to a gene: 14. The CDR3 protein is CATSDGSGGAVSPYNEQFF. CDR3 in DNA: TGTGCCACCAGTGACGGTAGCGGGGGGGCAGTCTCGCCTTACAATGAGCAGTTCTTC.

The chain carries TRBV7-2 and TRBJ2-3; TRBD2 aligns across 7 bases. V dropped 1 base and J dropped 4; count of bases not matched to a gene: 5. Per germline, CDR1 SGHTA and CDR2 FQGNSA. CDR3 length equals 15 residues. The CDR3 region has the DNA TGTGCCAGCAGCTTAGGGGACTACCGCGCAGATACGCAGTATTTT. Translation: CASSLGDYRADTQYF.

This chain joins TRBV5-4 and TRBJ1-6; the D is unclear. The CDR3 is 15 residues long. From germline, CDR1 is SGHNT and CDR2 YYREEE (reference sequence). Trimming cost V 0 bases and J 7 bases, with 11 bases left between them. This chain's CDR3 is CASSLAGVDNSPLHF. The DNA of the CDR3 is TGTGCCAGCAGCTTGGCAGGTGTCGACAATTCACCCCTCCACTTT.

The chain has TRBV28 and TRBJ2-5; D perhaps matches TRBD2 (6 bases). Germline V gives CDR1 MDHEN, CDR2 SYDVKM. The CDR3 has 16 amino acids. The V end lost 4 bases, the J end lost 4 bases, and 19 bases lay between the germline ends. CDR3 in amino acids: CASSSTGDSPTETQYF. DNA for the CDR3: TGTGCCAGCAGTTCTACGGGGGACTCCCCGACAGAGACCCAGTACTTC.

This sequence joins TRBV5-6 and TRBJ2-3, with 8 bases fitting TRBD2. Trimming at V came to 6 bases and at J to 3 bases, leaving 12 bases not matched to a gene. CDR1 SGHDT and CDR2 YYEEEE come from the germline V gene. This CDR3 comprises 16 residues. CDR3 amino acids: CASTLTRGGRTDTQYF. As DNA, the CDR3 is TGTGCCAGCACTCTGACACGGGGGGGCCGTACAGATACGCAGTATTTT.

CDR3 protein: CASSYSTGSDYGYTF. Here the CDR3 DNA reads TGTGCCAGCAGTTACTCGACAGGTTCAGACTATGGCTACACCTTC. The chain links TRBV6-6 to TRBJ1-2; D is perhaps TRBD1 (6 bases). Trimming left V 0 bases short and J 3 bases short, with 11 bases between. Germline CDR1 is MNHNY and CDR2 is SVGAGI (reference sequence). The CDR3 covers 15 residues.

This sequence joins TRBV6-5 and TRBJ2-1, with a possible D match to TRBD1 (6 bases). The CDR3 is 12 amino acids. V lost 6 bases, J lost 10 bases, and 13 bases lay in between. Germline V gives CDR1 MNHEY, CDR2 SVGAGI. The CDR3, as DNA: TGTGCCAGCAGGGAACCCGGGACAGAGCAGTTCTTC. Translated: CASREPGTEQFF.

The V and J genes are TRBV29-1 and TRBJ1-3; D unresolved. V dropped 4 bases and J dropped 0 bases, with 7 bases sitting between them. Per germline, CDR1 SQVTM and CDR2 ANQGSEA. The CDR3 loop spans 13 amino acids. The CDR3 is CSVGWSSGNTIYF. The CDR3 coding sequence is TGCAGCGTTGGATGGAGCTCTGGAAACACCATATATTTT. Full variable domain (rest looked up from reference TRBV29-1 and TRBJ1-3): SAVISQKPSRDICQRGTSLTIQCQVDSQVTMMFWYRQQPGQSLTLIATANQGSEATYESGFVIDKFPISRPNLTFSTLTVSNMSPEDSSIYLCSVGWSSGNTIYFGEGSWLTVV.

The chain carries TRBV7-2 and TRBJ2-7; tentative D call: TRBD1 (5 bases). From germline, CDR1 is SGHTA and CDR2 FQGNSA. V was pared by 1 base and J by 1 base, with 14 bases between. The CDR3 covers 16 residues. Here the CDR3 reads CASSLEGFRASYEQYF. DNA for the CDR3: TGTGCCAGCAGCTTAGAGGGGTTCCGAGCATCCTACGAGCAGTACTTC.

This chain connects TRBV3-1 to TRBJ2-3, with 8 positions matching TRBD2. The CDR3 extends over 16 amino acids. CDR1 is LGHDT, CDR2 YNNKEL, per germline (reference sequence). The junction had 6 bases not matched to a gene; V was cut back by 0 bases and J by 4 bases. The CDR3: CASSQESVAGPDTQYF. In DNA, the CDR3 is TGTGCCAGCAGCCAAGAATCGGTAGCGGGGCCAGATACGCAGTATTTT.

The DNA of the CDR3 is TGCAGCGTTGAAGCTAGCGGGGGGTCCCCGTTCCGCACAGATACGCAGTATTTT. Translation: CSVEASGGSPFRTDTQYF. This chain joins TRBV29-1 and TRBJ2-3; 11 positions agree with TRBD2. CDR3 size: 18 residues. Germline CDR1 and CDR2: SQVTM and ANQGSEA. V shed 1 base and J 1 base; nucleotides not matched to a gene: 10.

This clonotype was detected once. This chain uses TRBV30 with TRBJ1-5, with D possibly matching TRBD1 (5 bases). The length of the CDR3 is 13 residues. Germline-derived CDR1 and CDR2 are GTSNPN and SVGIG (reference sequence). V lost 2 bases to trimming and J lost 7 bases, with 12 bases between them. The CDR3 here is CAWSLGDRQPQHF. DNA of the CDR3: TGTGCCTGGAGTTTGGGGGATCGGCAGCCCCAGCATTTT. Full variable domain (outside the CDR3, taken from reference TRBV30 and TRBJ1-5): SQTIHQWPATLVQPVGSPLSLECTVEGTSNPNLYWYRQAAGRGLQLLFYSVGIGQISSEVPQNLSASRPQDRQFILSSKKLLLSDSGFYLCAWSLGDRQPQHFGDGTRLSIL.

The rearrangement links TRBV6-1 to TRBJ1-2; 7 bases match TRBD1. Germline CDR1 and CDR2: MNHNS and SASEGT. CDR3 size: 14 residues. J was trimmed by 4 bases and V by 3 bases; bases with no gene match: 5. CDR3 DNA sequence: TGTGCCAGCAGTGACCAGGGACAGCTCTATGGCTACACCTTC. Protein: CASSDQGQLYGYTF.